This TCR beta chain is from a study of early T cells in non-severe SARS-CoV-2 infection. Study-wide context: Alpha and beta chains were unpaired, from unsorted whole-blood bulk RNA.

The sample holds a few counts of this clonotype. CDR3 length: 16 residues. Germline CDR1 is MNHNY and CDR2 is SVGAGI (reference sequence). Unmatched junction bases numbered 17, after V lost 5 bases and J lost 7 bases. The TCR library protocol attached unique molecular identifiers to the individual cDNA molecules. MiXCR was run by TCRdb on the 5' RACE reads, yielding one entry per CDR3 protein. The data hold just over 95,000 distinct CDR3 sequences, with roughly 11% observed a single time. The chain uses TRBV6-6 and TRBJ2-7, with 7 bases matching TRBD2. The specimen comprised whole blood, sampled at baseline. This clonotype was obtained from an adult who was a healthcare worker with PCR-confirmed SARS-CoV-2 infection or an uninfected control (not recorded which). CDR3 amino acids: CASSLTREQDLLEQYF. CDR3 coding DNA: TGTGCCAGCAGTCTCACGCGGGAGCAGGACCTCTTGGAGCAGTACTTC.